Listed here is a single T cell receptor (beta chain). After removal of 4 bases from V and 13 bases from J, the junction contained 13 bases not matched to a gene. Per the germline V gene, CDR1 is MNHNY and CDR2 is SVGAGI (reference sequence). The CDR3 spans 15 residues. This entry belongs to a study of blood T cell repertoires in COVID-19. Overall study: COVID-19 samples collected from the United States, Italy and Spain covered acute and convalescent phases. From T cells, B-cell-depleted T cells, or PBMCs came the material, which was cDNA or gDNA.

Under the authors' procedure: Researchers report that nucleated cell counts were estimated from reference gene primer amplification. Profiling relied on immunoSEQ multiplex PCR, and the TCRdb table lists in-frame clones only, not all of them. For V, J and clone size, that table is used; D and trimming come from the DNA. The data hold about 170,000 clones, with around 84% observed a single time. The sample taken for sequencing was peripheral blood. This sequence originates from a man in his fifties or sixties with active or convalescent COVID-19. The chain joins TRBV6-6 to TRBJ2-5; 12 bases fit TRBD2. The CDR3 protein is CASSFVRLAGEYVYF. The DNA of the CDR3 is TGTGCCAGCAGTTTCGTACGACTAGCGGGAGAGTATGTGTACTTC.